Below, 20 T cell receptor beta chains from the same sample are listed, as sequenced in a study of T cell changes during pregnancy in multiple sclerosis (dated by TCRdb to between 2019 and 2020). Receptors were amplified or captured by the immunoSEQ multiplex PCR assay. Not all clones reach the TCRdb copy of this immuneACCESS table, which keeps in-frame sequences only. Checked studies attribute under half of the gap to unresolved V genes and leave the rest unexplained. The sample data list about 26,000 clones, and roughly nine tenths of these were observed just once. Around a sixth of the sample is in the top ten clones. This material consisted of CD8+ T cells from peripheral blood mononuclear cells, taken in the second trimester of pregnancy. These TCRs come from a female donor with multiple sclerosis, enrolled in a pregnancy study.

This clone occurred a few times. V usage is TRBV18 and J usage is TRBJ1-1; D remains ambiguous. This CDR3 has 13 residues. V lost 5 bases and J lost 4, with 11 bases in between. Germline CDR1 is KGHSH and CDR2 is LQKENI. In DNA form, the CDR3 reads TGTGCCAGCTCATTCCAGACTGTCACTGAAGCTTTCTTT. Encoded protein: CASSFQTVTEAFF.

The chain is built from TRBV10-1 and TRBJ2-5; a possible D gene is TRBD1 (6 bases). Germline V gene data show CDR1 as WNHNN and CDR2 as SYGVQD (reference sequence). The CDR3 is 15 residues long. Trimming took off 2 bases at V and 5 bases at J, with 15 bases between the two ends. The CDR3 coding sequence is TGCGCCAGCAGTGAGATAGGACAGACGAGGGAGACCCAGTACTTC. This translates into CASSEIGQTRETQYF.

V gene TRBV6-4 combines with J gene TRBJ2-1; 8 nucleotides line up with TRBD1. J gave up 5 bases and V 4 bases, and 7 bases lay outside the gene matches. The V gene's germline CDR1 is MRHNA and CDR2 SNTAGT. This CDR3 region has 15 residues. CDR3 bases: TGTGCCAGCAGTGCGTCTACAGGGGGGAACAATGAGCAGTTCTTC. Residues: CASSASTGGNNEQFF.

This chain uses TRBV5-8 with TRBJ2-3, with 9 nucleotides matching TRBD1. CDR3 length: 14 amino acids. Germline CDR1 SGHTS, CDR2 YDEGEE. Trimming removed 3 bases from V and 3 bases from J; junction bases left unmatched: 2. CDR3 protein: CASSSGQGTDTQYF. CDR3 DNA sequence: TGTGCCAGCAGCTCGGGACAGGGAACAGATACGCAGTATTTT.

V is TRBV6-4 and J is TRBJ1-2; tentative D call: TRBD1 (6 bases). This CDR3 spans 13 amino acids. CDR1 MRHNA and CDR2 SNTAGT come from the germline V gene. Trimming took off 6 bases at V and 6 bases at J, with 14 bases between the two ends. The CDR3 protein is CASSHADSDGYTF. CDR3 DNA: TGTGCCAGCAGCCACGCGGACAGCGATGGCTACACCTTC.

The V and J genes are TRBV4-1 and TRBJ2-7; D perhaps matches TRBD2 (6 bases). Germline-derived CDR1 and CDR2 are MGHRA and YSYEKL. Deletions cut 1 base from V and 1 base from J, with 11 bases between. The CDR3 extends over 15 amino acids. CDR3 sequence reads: CASSQGAGLSYEQYF. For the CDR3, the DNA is TGCGCCAGCAGCCAAGGGGCGGGGCTATCCTACGAGCAGTACTTC.

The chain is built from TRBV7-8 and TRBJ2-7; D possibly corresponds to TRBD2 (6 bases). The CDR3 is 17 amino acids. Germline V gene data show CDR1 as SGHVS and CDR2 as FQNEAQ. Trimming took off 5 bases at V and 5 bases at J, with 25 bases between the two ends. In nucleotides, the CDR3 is TGTGCCAGCAGCCCCGCGGAGAGCGGGTTCCGGGCCAACGAGCAGTACTTC. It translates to CASSPAESGFRANEQYF.

CDR3 region: CASSTPSTNTGELFF. In DNA form, the CDR3 reads TGTGCCAGCAGTACCCCGAGTACGAACACCGGGGAGCTGTTTTTT. The genes are TRBV6-1 and TRBJ2-2; the D is unclear. CDR1 is MNHNS and CDR2 is SASEGT in the germline V gene. This CDR3 has 15 amino acids. Trimming pared 5 bases from V and 0 bases from J, leaving 10 bases between.

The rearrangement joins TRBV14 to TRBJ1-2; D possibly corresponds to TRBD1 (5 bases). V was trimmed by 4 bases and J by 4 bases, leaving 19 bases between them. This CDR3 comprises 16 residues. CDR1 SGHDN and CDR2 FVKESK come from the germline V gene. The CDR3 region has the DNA TGTGCCAGCAGCCTAAGCGCAAGGGGTTTTGGCTATGGCTACACCTTC. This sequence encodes CASSLSARGFGYGYTF. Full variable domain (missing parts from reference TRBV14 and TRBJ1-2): EAGVTQFPSHSVIEKGQTVTLRCDPISGHDNLYWYRRVMGKEIKFLLHFVKESKQDESGMPNNRFLAERTGGTYSTLKVQPAELEDSGVYFCASSLSARGFGYGYTFGSGTRLTVV.

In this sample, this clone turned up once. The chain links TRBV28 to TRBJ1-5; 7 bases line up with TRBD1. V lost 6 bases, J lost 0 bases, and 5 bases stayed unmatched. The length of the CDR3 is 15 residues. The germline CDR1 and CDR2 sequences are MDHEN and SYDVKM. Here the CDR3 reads CASSMGQFSNQPQHF. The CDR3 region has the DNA TGTGCCAGCAGCATGGGACAGTTTAGCAATCAGCCCCAGCATTTT. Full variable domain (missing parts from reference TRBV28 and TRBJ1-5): DVKVTQSSRYLVKRTGEKVFLECVQDMDHENMFWYRQDPGLGLRLIYFSYDVKMKEKGDIPEGYSVSREKKERFSLILESASTNQTSMYLCASSMGQFSNQPQHFGDGTRLSIL.

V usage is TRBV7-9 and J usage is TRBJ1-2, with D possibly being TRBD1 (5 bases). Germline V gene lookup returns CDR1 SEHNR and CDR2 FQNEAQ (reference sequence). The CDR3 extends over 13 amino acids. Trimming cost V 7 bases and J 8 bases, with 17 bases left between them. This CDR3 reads CASNPYQGGGYTF. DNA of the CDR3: TGTGCCAGCAACCCGTACCAGGGTGGCGGCTACACCTTC.

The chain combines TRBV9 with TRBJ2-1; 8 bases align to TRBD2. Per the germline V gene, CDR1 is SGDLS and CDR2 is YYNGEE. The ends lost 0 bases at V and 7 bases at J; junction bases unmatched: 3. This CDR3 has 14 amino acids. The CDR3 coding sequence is TGTGCCAGCAGCGTAGCGGGACTAGAGAATGAGCAGTTCTTC. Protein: CASSVAGLENEQFF.

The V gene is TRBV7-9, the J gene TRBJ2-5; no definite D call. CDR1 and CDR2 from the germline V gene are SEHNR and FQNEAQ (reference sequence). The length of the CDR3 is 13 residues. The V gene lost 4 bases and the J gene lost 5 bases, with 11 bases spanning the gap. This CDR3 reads CASSYPESETQYF. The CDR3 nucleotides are TGTGCCAGCAGCTATCCGGAGTCGGAGACCCAGTACTTC.

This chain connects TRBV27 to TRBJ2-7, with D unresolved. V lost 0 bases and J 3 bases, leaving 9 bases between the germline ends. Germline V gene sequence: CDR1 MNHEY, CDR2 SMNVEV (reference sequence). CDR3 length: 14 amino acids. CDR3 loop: CASSLSSAHYEQYF. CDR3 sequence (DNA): TGTGCCAGCAGTTTATCGAGCGCCCACTACGAGCAGTACTTC.

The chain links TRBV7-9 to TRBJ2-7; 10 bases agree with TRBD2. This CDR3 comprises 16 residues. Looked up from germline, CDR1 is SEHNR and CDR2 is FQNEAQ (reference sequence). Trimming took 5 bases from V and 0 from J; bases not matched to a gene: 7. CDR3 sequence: CASSVSGGSHSYEQYF. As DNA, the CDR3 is TGTGCCAGCAGCGTTAGCGGGGGGAGCCACTCCTACGAGCAGTACTTC. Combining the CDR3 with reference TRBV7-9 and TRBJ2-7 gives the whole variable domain DTGVSQNPRHKITKRGQNVTFRCDPISEHNRLYWYRQTLGQGPEFLTYFQNEAQLEKSRLLSDRFSAERPKGSFSTLEIQRTEQGDSAMYLCASSVSGGSHSYEQYFGPGTRLTVT.

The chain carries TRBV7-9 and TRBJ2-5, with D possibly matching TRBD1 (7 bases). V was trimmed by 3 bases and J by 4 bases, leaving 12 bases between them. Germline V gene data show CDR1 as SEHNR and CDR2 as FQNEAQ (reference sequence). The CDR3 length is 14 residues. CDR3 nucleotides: TGTGCCAGCAGCTTCTCCCAGGGGGGAGAGACCCAGTACTTC. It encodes CASSFSQGGETQYF.

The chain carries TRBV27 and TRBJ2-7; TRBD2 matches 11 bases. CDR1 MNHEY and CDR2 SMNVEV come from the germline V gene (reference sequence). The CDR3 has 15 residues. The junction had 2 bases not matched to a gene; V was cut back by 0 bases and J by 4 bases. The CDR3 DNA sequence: TGTGCCAGCAGTTTATCAACTAGCGGGAGATACGAGCAGTACTTC. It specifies CASSLSTSGRYEQYF.

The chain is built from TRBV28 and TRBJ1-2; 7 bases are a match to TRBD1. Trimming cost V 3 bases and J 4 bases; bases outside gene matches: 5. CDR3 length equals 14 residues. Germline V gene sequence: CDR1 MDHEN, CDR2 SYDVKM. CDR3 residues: CASSFEGAVYGYTF. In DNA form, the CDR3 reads TGTGCCAGCAGTTTCGAGGGGGCGGTCTATGGCTACACCTTC.

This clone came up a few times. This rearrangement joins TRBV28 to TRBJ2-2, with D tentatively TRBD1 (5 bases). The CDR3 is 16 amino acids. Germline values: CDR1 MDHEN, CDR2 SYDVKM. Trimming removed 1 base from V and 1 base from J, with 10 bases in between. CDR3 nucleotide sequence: TGTGCCAGCAGTTTATCCGTTCAGGGGAACACCGGGGAGCTGTTTTTT. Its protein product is CASSLSVQGNTGELFF.

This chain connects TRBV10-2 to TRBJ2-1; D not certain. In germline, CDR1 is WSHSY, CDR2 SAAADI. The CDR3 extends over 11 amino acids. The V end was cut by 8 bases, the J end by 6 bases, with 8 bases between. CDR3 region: CASSTFNEQFF. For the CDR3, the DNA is TGCGCCAGCTCAACTTTCAATGAGCAGTTCTTC.